Presented here are 10 T cell receptor beta chains from one specimen sequenced in a study of blood T cell repertoires in COVID-19. Assay used: immunoSEQ multiplex PCR; TCRdb lists only in-frame clones, some missing. The repertoire includes 110,000 to 150,000 clones, over 75% of them detected once, and less than 3% sits in the top ten. The sample consisted of peripheral blood. The receptors here all came from a man aged 50-59 years with acute or convalescent COVID-19.

Here the CDR3 reads CASSPQQGVGNTIYF. The CDR3 DNA sequence: TGTGCCAGCAGCCCTCAACAGGGGGTTGGAAACACCATATATTTT. The chain uses TRBV9 and TRBJ1-3; 8 bases fit TRBD1. With 4 bases clipped from V and 3 bases from J, the junction kept 6 bases outside the gene matches. This CDR3 is 15 amino acids long. The germline gives CDR1 SGDLS, CDR2 YYNGEE.

This chain joins TRBV7-9 and TRBJ1-5; D might be TRBD1 (6 bases). The CDR3 totals 15 residues. Trimming removed 5 bases at V and 3 bases at J, with 14 bases between. Germline CDR1 and CDR2: SEHNR and FQNEAQ (reference sequence). The CDR3 sequence: CASSGQGWNNQPQHF. Here the CDR3 DNA reads TGTGCCAGCAGCGGCCAGGGGTGGAACAATCAGCCCCAGCATTTT.

The chain carries TRBV7-3 and TRBJ1-1; D gene ambiguous. CDR3 size: 13 residues. Germline V gives CDR1 SGHTA, CDR2 FQGTGA. Trimming left V 5 bases short and J 5 bases short, with 12 bases between. The CDR3 DNA reads as TGTGCCAGCAGCCTCAGGCGGGAGACTGAAGCTTTCTTT. Its protein is CASSLRRETEAFF. Supplemented by reference TRBV7-3 and TRBJ1-1, the full variable domain reads GAGVSQTPSNKVTEKGKYVELRCDPISGHTALYWYRQSLGQGPEFLIYFQGTGAADDSGLPNDRFFAVRPEGSVSTLKIQRTERGDSAVYLCASSLRRETEAFFGQGTRLTVV.

In its sample, this clone was seen a few times. This rearrangement joins TRBV2 to TRBJ1-3; D call uncertain. With 4 bases removed from V and 4 bases from J, the gap between germline ends came to 8 bases. Germline V gene data show CDR1 as SNHLY and CDR2 as FYNNEI. This CDR3 contains 13 residues. The CDR3 DNA reads TGTGCCAGCAGTGCACCGACAGGAAACACCATATATTTT. Encoded protein: CASSAPTGNTIYF.

V usage is TRBV4-1 and J usage is TRBJ2-3, with 10 nucleotides matching TRBD1. The CDR3 totals 15 residues. From germline, CDR1 is MGHRA and CDR2 YSYEKL. The V segment lost 6 bases and the J segment 6 bases; nucleotides outside the gene matches: 9. The CDR3, as DNA: TGCGCCAGCAGTCACCGGGACAGGGGCCAGGATACGCAGTATTTT. Translation gives CASSHRDRGQDTQYF.

The V gene is TRBV5-1, the J gene TRBJ2-7, with TRBD2 matching 11 bases. The trim removed 0 bases at V and 2 bases at J, leaving 4 bases unmatched. CDR1 and CDR2 (germline): SGHRS, YFSETQ. The CDR3 has 16 amino acids. The DNA of the CDR3 is TGCGCCAGCAGCTTGGCTGGGACTAGCGGAACCTACGAGCAGTACTTC. It translates to CASSLAGTSGTYEQYF.

The V and J genes are TRBV7-8 and TRBJ2-5, with TRBD2 identical over 7 bases. Germline trimming cut 7 bases from V and 3 bases from J; bases unmatched to any gene: 11. The CDR3 length is 15 residues. In germline, CDR1 is SGHVS, CDR2 FQNEAQ. The CDR3 here is CASNPRGVNKETQYF. The CDR3 coding sequence is TGTGCCAGCAACCCACGGGGGGTAAACAAAGAGACCCAGTACTTC.

The rearrangement links TRBV30 to TRBJ2-1; D not certain. This CDR3 has 15 residues. Germline V gives CDR1 GTSNPN, CDR2 SVGIG (reference sequence). The V gene lost 1 base and the J gene lost 8 bases, with 18 bases spanning the gap. The CDR3 reads CAWSAPFLNGDEQFF. CDR3 DNA: TGTGCCTGGAGTGCACCTTTCCTGAATGGAGATGAGCAGTTCTTC.

V is TRBV10-3 and J is TRBJ1-1; TRBD1 aligns across 7 bases. The CDR3 length is 14 residues. V was pared by 6 bases and J by 5 bases, with 9 bases of the junction left unmatched. Per germline, CDR1 ENHRY and CDR2 SYGVKD. The CDR3 protein is CAIRDQQGRTEAFF. CDR3 nucleotide sequence: TGTGCCATCAGGGATCAACAGGGGAGGACTGAAGCTTTCTTT.

This clone was seen more than once but under ten times. This chain uses TRBV6-5 with TRBJ2-2, with 7 positions matching TRBD1. CDR3 length equals 12 residues. In germline, CDR1 is MNHEY, CDR2 SVGAGI. With V trimmed by 8 bases and J by 9 bases, 6 bases remained unmatched. In DNA form, the CDR3 reads TGTGCCAGCTCAAGGGGGCACCGGGAGCTGTTTTTT. Amino acids: CASSRGHRELFF.